This T cell receptor (beta chain) was recovered during a study of blood T cell repertoires in COVID-19. Study details: Both acute and convalescent COVID-19 samples were obtained from the United States, Italy and Spain. The analysed material was cDNA or gDNA that came from T cells, B-cell-depleted T cells, or PBMCs.

Trimming removed 0 bases at V and 1 base at J, with 9 bases between. The germline V gene encodes CDR1 MNHEY and CDR2 SVGAGI. The CDR3 is made up of 15 amino acids. Authors' data handling: For nucleated cells, counts were estimated from reference gene primer amplification. Repertoires were generated with immunoSEQ multiplex PCR, while TCRdb's copy carries only in-frame clones and drops some. V, J and clone size reflect that table, while D and trimming were determined from the DNA. The sample yields about 94,000 clones, under 90% seen once. Material: peripheral blood. The V call is TRBV6-5, the J call TRBJ1-1, with D perhaps matching TRBD1 (5 bases). The receptor was derived from a human donor in a cohort sampled during active COVID-19. The CDR3 DNA reads as TGTGCCAGCAGTTACTCGCGGCAGGGGAACACTGAAGCTTTCTTT. Residues: CASSYSRQGNTEAFF.